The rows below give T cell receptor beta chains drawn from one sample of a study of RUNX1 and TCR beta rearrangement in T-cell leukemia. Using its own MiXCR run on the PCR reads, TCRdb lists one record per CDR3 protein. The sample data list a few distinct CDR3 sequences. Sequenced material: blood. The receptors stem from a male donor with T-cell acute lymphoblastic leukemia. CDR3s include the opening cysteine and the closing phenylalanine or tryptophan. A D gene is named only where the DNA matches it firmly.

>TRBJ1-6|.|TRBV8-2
CGDRESSYNSPLHF
TGTGGGGACAGAGAGAGCTCCTATAATTCACCCCTCCACTTT
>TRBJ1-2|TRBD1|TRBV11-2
CASSPGTDTNYGYTF
TGTGCCAGCAGCCCCGGGACAGATACTAACTATGGCTACACCTTC